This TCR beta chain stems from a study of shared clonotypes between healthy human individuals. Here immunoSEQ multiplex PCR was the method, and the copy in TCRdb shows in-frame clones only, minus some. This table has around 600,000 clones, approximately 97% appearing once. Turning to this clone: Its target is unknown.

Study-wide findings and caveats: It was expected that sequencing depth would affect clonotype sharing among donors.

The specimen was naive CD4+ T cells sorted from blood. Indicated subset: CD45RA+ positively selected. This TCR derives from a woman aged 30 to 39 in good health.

The CDR3 nucleotides read TGTGCCAGCAACCTACGGCAGAATAATGAAAAACTGTTTTTT. The encoded protein is CASNLRQNNEKLFF. This chain connects TRBV2 to TRBJ1-4; D gene ambiguous. There are 14 residues in the CDR3. Trimming left V 7 bases short and J 4 bases short, with 13 bases between. Germline CDR1 SNHLY, CDR2 FYNNEI. The entire variable domain, with the rest obtained from reference TRBV2 and TRBJ1-4, is as follows: EPEVTQTPSHQVTQMGQEVILRCVPISNHLYFYWYRQILGQKVEFLVSFYNNEISEKSEIFDDQFSVERPDGSNFTLKIRSTKLEDSAMYFCASNLRQNNEKLFFGSGTQLSVL.